This TCR beta chain is drawn from a study of blood T cells in healthy people across ages (dated by TCRdb to about 2015). Study-wide context: Template switching captured roughly one uniquely barcoded TCR beta cDNA molecule per two T cells in model experiments. Age-related changes in TCR beta repertoire diversity were measured in the study by deep sequencing normalized with unique cDNA molecular identifiers. The donors were split into four age groups: young (average 16 years), middle-aged (39), aged (approximately 60) and long-lived (approximately 80). To avoid experimental bias, donors of different ages were randomly spread across the sequencing lanes. Two additional independent replicas of 1 million unique cDNA reads from the same blood draw were analyzed for two donors (one aged 18 to 30 and one aged 80 or older).

Overall study results and their limits: Compared with the aged group, more naive CD4+ T cells, fewer expanded clones and increased TCR diversity were shown by the long-lived group, suggesting age selection. The percentage of naive T cells measured by flow cytometry correlated strongly with observed TCR beta diversity. Estimates of total diversity from one million sequenced T cells were regarded as lower bounds and underestimates. Because the CMV infection status of the donors was unknown, age-related changes in expanded clonotypes may potentially have been confounded. Bulk unsorted PBMC profiling prevented conclusive comparison of naive and antigen-experienced compartments. Observed TCR beta diversity per million T cells fell roughly linearly with age, and a significant reduction was already apparent by age about 43.

Systemically healthy Caucasian individuals from Russia, some 36 in total and aged about 6 to 95 years, were included as donors. Approximately 9.3 milliliters of peripheral blood were collected from each donor into EDTA-treated Vacutainer tubes. Ficoll-Paque density-gradient centrifugation was used to isolate PBMCs, with at least 6.5 million per sample. Trizol reagent was used to extract total RNA from PBMCs, with at least 6 micrograms per sample. For every donor, flow cytometry on a PBMC aliquot measured the percentage of naive CD45RAhigh/CD27high T cells. Libraries were built with 5' RACE. This sample was sequenced with an Illumina HiSeq 2500. A second PCR of about 7 to 12 cycles was performed with a sample-barcoded 5' primer and a J-beta primer mix. A unique molecular identifier was introduced onto each TCR beta cDNA molecule by a template-switch 5' adaptor carrying 12 random nucleotides. Each sample yielded at least 2.5 million CDR3-containing paired-end reads. The Mint cDNA synthesis kit, primed by a TRBC-specific oligonucleotide, was used to synthesize first-strand cDNA from all RNA. Following uracil-DNA glycosylase treatment, a first 18-cycle PCR with universal primers M1SS and BC2_uni_R was performed on all cDNA. As for the authors' bioinformatics: Each sample was normalized by randomly selecting 1 million high-quality reads, each carrying a distinct molecular identifier. Reads with shared molecular identifiers were discarded instead of being binned into consensus sequences. MiTCR, run with a Q25 quality threshold and the strictest error-elimination algorithm, handled CDR3 identification, clonotype clustering and error correction. A nonparametric unseen species model with Euler transformation was used to estimate lower-bound total TCR beta diversity. Clones were called with MiXCR by TCRdb after fastp trimmed the public reads at Q25, and only in-frame beta chains were retained. Rows are combined by CDR3 protein, so each entry shows the most common genes and DNA. The V and J calls follow TCRdb's processing rather than the paper's. The sample records hundreds of thousands of distinct CDR3 sequences, approximately 40% of which are singletons. Of the sample, about 30% falls within the top ten clones.

Concerning this clonotype itself: It lacks a known antigen. Per-base qualities were not stored, and no clone one base away is much larger.

Source material: blood. The receptor comes from a man older than 75 in good health.

The CDR3 protein sequence reads: CSARDGGGRGDTQYF. The nucleotide sequence is given as TGCAGTGCTAGAGATGGGGGCGGGAGGGGAGATACGCAGTATTTT. The chain is encoded by TRBV20-1 joined to TRBJ2-3, and 9 junctional nucleotides match TRBD2. Trimming takes 0 bases off V and 5 bases off J; junction bases not matched to a gene: 6. CDR1 DFQATT and CDR2 SNEGSKA are derived from the germline V gene (reference sequence). Including the terminal cysteine and phenylalanine, the CDR3 comprises 15 residues. The kept DNA is CDR3 alone, 45 bases in frame from the first base.